The text below deals with one T cell receptor beta chain. Its antigen remains unidentified. Primers for the PCR totalled 60 Vbeta and 13 Jbeta. The method was immunoSEQ multiplex PCR; TCRdb's version includes in-frame clones alone and lacks a portion of them. The table shows some 97,000 clones, with about 68% occurring only once. This record belongs to a study of cytomegalovirus exposure and HLA in healthy donors. Findings and limits, study-wide: Differences between HLA loci emerged in a later analysis of TCR association rates, with DRB1 most and HLA-C fewest.

CDR1 MNHEY and CDR2 SMNVEV come from the germline V gene (reference sequence). With V trimmed by 1 base and J by 7 bases, 9 bases remained unmatched. The CDR3 contains 16 residues. The clonotype comes from a male donor in good health and CMV-seropositive. Sequenced sample: PBMCs. The chain has TRBV27 and TRBJ2-5, with TRBD2 matching over 10 bases. CDR3 in amino acids: CASSLFPSGGLGTQYF. As DNA, the CDR3 is TGTGCCAGCAGTTTATTTCCTAGCGGGGGATTAGGGACCCAGTACTTC.